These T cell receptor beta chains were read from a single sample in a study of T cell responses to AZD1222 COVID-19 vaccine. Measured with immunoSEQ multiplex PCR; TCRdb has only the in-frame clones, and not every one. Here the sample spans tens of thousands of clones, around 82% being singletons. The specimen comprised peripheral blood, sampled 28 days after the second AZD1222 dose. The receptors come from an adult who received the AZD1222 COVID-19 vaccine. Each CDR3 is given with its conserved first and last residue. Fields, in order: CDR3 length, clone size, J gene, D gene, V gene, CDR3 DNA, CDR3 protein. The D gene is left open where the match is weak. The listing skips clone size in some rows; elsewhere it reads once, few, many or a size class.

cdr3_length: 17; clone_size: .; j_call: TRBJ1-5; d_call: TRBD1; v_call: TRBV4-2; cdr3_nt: TGTGCCAGCAGCCAAGAACCGGGGACAGGGGGCCTGGAGCCCCAGCATTTT; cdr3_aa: CASSQEPGTGGLEPQHF
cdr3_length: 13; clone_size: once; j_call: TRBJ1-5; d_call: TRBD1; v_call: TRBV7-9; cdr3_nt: TGTGCCAGCAGCCAAACTGACAGGGAGCCCCAGCATTTT; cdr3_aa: CASSQTDREPQHF
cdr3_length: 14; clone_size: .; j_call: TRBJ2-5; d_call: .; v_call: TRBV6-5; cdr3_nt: TGTGCCAGCAGTCTTTCCAGGTCCCAAGAGACCCAGTACTTC; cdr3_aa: CASSLSRSQETQYF
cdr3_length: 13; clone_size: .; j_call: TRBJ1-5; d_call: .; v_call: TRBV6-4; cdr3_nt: TGTGCCAGCAGTGAGGACGGGAATCAGCCCCAGCATTTT; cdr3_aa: CASSEDGNQPQHF
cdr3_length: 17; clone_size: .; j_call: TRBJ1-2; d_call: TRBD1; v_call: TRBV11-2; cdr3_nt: TGTGCCAGCAGCTCTCCGCGAGGGACAGGGGAGAGTTATGGCTACACCTTC; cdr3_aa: CASSSPRGTGESYGYTF
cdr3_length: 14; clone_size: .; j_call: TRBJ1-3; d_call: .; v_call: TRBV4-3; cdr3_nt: TGCGCCAGCAGCCAAGATCCGGACGGAAACACCATATATTTT; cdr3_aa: CASSQDPDGNTIYF
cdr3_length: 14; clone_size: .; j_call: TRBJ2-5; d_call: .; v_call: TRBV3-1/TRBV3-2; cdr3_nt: TGTGCCAGCAGCCAGGCCACAGTACAAGAGACCCAGTACTTC; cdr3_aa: CASSQATVQETQYF
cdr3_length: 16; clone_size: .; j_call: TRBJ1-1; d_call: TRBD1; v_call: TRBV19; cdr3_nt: TGTGCCAGTAGTTTTGTGGGACAGCGAGGGGACACTGAAGCTTTCTTT; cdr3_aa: CASSFVGQRGDTEAFF
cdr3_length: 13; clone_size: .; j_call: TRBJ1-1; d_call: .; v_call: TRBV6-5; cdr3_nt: TGTGCCAACCCGGGACGGAAGAACACTGAAGCTTTCTTT; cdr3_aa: CANPGRKNTEAFF
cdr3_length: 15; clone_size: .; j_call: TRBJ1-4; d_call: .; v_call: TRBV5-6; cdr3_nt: TGTGCCAGCAGCTTCCCCAGGGCAGGGCAAGAAAAACTGTTTTTT; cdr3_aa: CASSFPRAGQEKLFF
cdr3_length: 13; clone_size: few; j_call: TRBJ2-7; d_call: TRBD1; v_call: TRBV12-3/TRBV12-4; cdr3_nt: TGTGCCAGCAGTGAACAGGGGGCCTACGAGCAGTACTTC; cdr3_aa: CASSEQGAYEQYF
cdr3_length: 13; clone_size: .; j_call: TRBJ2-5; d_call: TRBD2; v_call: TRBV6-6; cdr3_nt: TGTGCCGTACAGCGGGGGGGCCGGGAGACCCAGTACTTC; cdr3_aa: CAVQRGGRETQYF
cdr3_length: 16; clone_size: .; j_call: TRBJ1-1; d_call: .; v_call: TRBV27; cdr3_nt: TGTGCCAGCAGACTACGGAGAGGCAATTGGAACACTGAAGCTTTCTTT; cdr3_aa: CASRLRRGNWNTEAFF
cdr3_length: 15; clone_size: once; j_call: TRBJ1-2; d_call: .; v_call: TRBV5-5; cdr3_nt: TGTGCCAGCAGCTTGGGCGGGAGGGGAAACTATGGCTACACCTTC; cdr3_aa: CASSLGGRGNYGYTF
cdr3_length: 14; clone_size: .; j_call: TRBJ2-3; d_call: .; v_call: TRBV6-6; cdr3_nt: TGTGCCACCCGCCTGAGTATCGTAGGAGATACGCAGTATTTT; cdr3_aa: CATRLSIVGDTQYF
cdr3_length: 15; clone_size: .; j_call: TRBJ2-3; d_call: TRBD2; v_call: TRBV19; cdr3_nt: TGTGCCAGTAGTATAAATAGCGGGGAGGGTAATACGCAGTATTTT; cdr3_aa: CASSINSGEGNTQYF
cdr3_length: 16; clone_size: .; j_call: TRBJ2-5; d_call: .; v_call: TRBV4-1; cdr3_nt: TGCGCCAGCAGCCCTCTTGGCCCACTACCCAGGGAGACCCAGTACTTC; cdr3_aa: CASSPLGPLPRETQYF
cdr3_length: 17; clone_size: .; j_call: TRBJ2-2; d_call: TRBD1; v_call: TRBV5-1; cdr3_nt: TGCGCCAGCAGCTGGGACAGGGTGGGGAGAACAACCGGGGAGCTGTTTTTT; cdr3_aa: CASSWDRVGRTTGELFF
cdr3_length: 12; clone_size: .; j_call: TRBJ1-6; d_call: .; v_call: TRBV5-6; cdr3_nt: TGTGCCAGCAGCCCCGGGTATTCACCCCTCCACTTT; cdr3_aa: CASSPGYSPLHF
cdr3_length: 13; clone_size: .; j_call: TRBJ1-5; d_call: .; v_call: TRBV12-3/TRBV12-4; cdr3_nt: TGTGCCAGCACCCTAGGGGAGAATCAGCCCCAGCATTTT; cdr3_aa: CASTLGENQPQHF
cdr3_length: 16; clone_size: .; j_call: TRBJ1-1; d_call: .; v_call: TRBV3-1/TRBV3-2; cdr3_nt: TGTGCCAGCAGCAAATATTCCACCCAGGAGAACACTGAAGCTTTCTTT; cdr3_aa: CASSKYSTQENTEAFF
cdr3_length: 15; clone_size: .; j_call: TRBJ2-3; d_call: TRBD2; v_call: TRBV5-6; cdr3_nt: TGTGCCAGCAGCTTTAGCGGGGGGGCAACAGATACGCAGTATTTT; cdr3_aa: CASSFSGGATDTQYF
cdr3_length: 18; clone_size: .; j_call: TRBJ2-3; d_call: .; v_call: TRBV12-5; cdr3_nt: TGTGCTAGTGGTTTGTCGAGGGGGGTACGTTCTAGCACAGATACGCAGTATTTT; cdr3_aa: CASGLSRGVRSSTDTQYF
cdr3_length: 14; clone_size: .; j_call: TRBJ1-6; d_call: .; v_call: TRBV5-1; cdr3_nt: TGCGCCAGCAGCGTGACAGTAGTGAATTCACCCCTCCACTTT; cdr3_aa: CASSVTVVNSPLHF
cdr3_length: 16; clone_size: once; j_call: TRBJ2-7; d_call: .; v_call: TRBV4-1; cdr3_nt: TGCGCCAGCAGCCGCGTAAATCGGGCAGGGCCCTACGAGCAGTACTTC; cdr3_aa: CASSRVNRAGPYEQYF
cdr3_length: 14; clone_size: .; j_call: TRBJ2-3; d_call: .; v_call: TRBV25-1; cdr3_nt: TGTGCCAGCAGGGAGGAGGCCTCCACAGATACGCAGTATTTT; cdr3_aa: CASREEASTDTQYF
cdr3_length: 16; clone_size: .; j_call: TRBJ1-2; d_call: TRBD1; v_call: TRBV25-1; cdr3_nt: TGTGCCAGCAGCTCATTCCAGGGGGCGGAAGACTATGGCTACACCTTC; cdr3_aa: CASSSFQGAEDYGYTF